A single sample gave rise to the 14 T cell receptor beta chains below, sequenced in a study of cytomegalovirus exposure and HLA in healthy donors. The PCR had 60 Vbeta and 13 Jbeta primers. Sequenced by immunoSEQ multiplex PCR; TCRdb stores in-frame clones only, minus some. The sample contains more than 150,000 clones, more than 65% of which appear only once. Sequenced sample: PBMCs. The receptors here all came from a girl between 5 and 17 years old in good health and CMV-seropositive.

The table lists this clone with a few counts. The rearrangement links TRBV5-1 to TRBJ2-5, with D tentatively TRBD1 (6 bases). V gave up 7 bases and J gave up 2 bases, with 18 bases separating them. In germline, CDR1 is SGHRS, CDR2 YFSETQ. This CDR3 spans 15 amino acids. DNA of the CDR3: TGCGCCAGCTCCGCCACGGACAGCAGGCAAGAGACCCAGTACTTC. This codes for CASSATDSRQETQYF. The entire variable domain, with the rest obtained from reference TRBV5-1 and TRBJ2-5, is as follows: KAGVTQTPRYLIKTRGQQVTLSCSPISGHRSVSWYQQTPGQGLQFLFEYFSETQRNKGNFPGRFSGRQFSNSRSEMNVSTLELGDSALYLCASSATDSRQETQYFGPGTRLLVL.

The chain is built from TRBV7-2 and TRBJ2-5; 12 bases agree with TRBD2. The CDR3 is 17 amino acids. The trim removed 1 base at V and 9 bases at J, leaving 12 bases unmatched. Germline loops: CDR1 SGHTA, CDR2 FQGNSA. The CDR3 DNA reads TGTGCCAGCAGCTTAGGAGGGACGCGGACTAGCGGGGTATCCCAGTACTTC. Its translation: CASSLGGTRTSGVSQYF.

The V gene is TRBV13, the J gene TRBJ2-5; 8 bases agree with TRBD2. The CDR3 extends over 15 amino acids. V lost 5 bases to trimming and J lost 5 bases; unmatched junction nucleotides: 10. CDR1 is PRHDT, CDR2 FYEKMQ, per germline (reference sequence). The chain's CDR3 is CASSQLTGGGETQYF. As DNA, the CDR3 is TGTGCCAGCAGCCAACTAACGGGAGGGGGGGAGACCCAGTACTTC.

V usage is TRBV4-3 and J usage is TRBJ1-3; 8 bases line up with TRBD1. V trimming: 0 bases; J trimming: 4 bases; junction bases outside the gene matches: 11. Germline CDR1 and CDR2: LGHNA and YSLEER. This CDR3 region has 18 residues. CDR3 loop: CASSQEARQGAVGNTIYF. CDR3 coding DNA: TGCGCCAGCAGCCAAGAAGCGCGCCAGGGGGCTGTGGGAAACACCATATATTTT.

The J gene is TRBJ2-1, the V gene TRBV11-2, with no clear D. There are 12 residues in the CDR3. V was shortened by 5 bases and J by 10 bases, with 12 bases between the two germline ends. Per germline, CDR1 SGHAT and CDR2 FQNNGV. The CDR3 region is CASSPIWAEQFF. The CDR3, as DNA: TGTGCCAGCAGCCCAATATGGGCCGAGCAGTTCTTC.

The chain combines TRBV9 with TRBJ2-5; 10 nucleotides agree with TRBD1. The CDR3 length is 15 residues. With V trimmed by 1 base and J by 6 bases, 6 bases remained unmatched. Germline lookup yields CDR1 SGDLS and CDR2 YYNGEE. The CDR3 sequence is CASSVIGTGEQTQYF. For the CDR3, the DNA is TGTGCCAGCAGCGTAATAGGGACAGGGGAACAGACCCAGTACTTC.

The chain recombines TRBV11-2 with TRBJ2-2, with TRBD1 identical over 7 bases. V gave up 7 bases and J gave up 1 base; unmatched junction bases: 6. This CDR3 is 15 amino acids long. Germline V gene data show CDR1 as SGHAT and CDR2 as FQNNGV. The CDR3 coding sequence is TGTGCCAGCAAAGGGGGCCAGGGGAACACCGGGGAGCTGTTTTTT. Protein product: CASKGGQGNTGELFF.

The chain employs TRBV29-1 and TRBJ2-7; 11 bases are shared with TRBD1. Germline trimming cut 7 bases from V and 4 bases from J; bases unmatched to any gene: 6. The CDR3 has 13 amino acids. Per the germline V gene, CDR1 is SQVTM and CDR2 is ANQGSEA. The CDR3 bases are TGCAGCGCTCGGACAGGGGGCAGGTACGAGCAGTACTTC. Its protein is CSARTGGRYEQYF.

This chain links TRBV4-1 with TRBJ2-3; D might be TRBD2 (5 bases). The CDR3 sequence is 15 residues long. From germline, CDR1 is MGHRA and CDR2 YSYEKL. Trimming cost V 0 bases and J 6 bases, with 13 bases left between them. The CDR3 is CASSQDRRGFDTQYF. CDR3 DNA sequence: TGCGCCAGCAGCCAAGATAGAAGAGGGTTTGATACGCAGTATTTT.

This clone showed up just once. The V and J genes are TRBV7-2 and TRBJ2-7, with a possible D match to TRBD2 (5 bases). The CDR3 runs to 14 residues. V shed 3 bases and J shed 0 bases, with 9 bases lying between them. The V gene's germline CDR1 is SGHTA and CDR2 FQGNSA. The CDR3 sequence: CASSFQRSSYEQYF. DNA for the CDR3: TGTGCCAGCAGCTTCCAGCGGAGCTCCTACGAGCAGTACTTC.

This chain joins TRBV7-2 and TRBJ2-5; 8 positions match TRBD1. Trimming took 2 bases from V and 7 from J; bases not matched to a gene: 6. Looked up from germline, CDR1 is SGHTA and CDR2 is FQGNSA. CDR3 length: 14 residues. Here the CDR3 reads CASSLPQGAMTQYF. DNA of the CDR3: TGTGCCAGCAGCTTACCCCAGGGGGCCATGACCCAGTACTTC.

In DNA, the CDR3 is TGTGCCATCAGTGCGGGGGGTCAGCCCCAGCATTTT. Translation gives CAISAGGQPQHF. V is TRBV10-3 and J is TRBJ1-5; tentatively, D is TRBD1 (5 bases). The germline V gene encodes CDR1 ENHRY and CDR2 SYGVKD. This CDR3 has 12 amino acids. Trimming stripped 4 bases from V and 6 bases from J, with 7 bases between.

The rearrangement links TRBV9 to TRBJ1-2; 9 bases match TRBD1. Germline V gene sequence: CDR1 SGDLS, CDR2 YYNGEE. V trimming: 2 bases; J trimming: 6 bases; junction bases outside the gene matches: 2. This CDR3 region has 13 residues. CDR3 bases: TGTGCCAGCAGCGTGAGACAGGGGGATGGCTACACCTTC. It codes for CASSVRQGDGYTF.

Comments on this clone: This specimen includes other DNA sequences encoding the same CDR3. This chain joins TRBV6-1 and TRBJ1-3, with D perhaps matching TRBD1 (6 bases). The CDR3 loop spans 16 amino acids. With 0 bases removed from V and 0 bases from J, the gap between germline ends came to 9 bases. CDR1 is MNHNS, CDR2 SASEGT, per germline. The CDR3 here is CASSEATGSSGNTIYF. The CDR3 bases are TGTGCCAGCAGTGAAGCCACAGGGAGCTCTGGAAACACCATATATTTT.